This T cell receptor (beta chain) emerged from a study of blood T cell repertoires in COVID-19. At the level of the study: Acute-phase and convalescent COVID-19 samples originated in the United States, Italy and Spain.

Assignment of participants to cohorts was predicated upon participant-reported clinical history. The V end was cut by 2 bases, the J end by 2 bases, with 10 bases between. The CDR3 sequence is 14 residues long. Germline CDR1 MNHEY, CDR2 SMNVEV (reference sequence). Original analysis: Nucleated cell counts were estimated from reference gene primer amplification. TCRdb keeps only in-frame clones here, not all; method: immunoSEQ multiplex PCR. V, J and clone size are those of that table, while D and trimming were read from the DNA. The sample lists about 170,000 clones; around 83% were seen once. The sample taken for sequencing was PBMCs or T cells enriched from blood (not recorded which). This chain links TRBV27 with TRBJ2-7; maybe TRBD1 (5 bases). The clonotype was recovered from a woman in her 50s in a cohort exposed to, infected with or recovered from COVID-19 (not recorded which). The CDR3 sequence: CASSLRAGTYEQYF. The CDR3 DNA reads TGTGCCAGCAGTTTACGTGCAGGGACCTACGAGCAGTACTTC.